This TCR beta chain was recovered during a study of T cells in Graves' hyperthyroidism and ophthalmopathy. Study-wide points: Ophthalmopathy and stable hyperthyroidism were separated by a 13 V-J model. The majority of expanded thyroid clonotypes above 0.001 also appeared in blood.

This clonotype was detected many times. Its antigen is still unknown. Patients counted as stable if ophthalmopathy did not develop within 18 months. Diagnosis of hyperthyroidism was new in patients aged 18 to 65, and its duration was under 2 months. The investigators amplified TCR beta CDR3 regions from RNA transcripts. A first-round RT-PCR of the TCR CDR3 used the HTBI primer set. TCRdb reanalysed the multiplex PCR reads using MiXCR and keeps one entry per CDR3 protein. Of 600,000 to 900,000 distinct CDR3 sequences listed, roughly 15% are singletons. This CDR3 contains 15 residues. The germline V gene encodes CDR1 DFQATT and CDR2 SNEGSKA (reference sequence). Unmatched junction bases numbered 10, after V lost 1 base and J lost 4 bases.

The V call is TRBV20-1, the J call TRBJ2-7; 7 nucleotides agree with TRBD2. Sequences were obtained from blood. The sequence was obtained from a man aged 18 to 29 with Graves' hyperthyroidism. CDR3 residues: CSARGPGGRWYEQYF. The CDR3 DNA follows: TGCAGTGCTAGAGGGCCCGGCGGGAGATGGTACGAGCAGTACTTC.